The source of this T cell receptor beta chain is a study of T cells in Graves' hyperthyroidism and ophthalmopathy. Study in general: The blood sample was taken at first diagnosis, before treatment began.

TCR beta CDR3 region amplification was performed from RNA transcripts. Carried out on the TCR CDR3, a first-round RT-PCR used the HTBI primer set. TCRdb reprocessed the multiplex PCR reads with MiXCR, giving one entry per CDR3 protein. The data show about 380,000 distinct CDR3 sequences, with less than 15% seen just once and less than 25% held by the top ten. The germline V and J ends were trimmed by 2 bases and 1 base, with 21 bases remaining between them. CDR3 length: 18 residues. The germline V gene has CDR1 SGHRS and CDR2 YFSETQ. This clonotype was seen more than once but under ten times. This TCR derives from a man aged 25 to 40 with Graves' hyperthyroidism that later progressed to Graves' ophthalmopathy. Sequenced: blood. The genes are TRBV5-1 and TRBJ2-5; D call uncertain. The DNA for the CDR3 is TGCGCCAGCAGCTTTAATCTCTTGGCCCATGGTAGCCAAGAGACCCAGTACTTC. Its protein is CASSFNLLAHGSQETQYF.